The 21 T cell receptor beta chains given below trace back to one sample, sequenced in a study of early T cells in non-severe SARS-CoV-2 infection. TCRdb re-derived calls from the 5' RACE reads in MiXCR, one entry per CDR3 protein. The sample has some 58,000 distinct CDR3 sequences; 10% to 12% are singletons. Source: whole blood, taken at baseline. The receptors come from an adult who was a healthcare worker with PCR-confirmed SARS-CoV-2 infection or an uninfected control (not recorded which).

This clonotype has a handful of counts. This chain connects TRBV7-8 to TRBJ2-7, with 8 nucleotides matching TRBD2. The V and J ends lost 5 bases and 0 bases, in that order; junction bases with no gene match: 6. The V gene's germline CDR1 is SGHVS and CDR2 FQNEAQ. The CDR3 extends over 15 amino acids. CDR3 nucleotide sequence: TGTGCCAGCAGCCCTTTAGCGGGGAGCTCCTACGAGCAGTACTTC. This gives the protein CASSPLAGSSYEQYF. Drawing the rest from reference TRBV7-8 and TRBJ2-7, the complete variable domain is GAGVSQSPRYKVAKRGQDVALRCDPISGHVSLFWYQQALGQGPEFLTYFQNEAQLDKSGLPSDRFFAERPEGSVSTLKIQRTQQEDSAVYLCASSPLAGSSYEQYFGPGTRLTVT.

This clonotype was recorded many times. This chain joins TRBV9 and TRBJ2-5; no clear D. This CDR3 has 14 residues. V dropped 2 bases and J dropped 0 bases, with 8 bases sitting between them. Germline assignment: CDR1 SGDLS and CDR2 YYNGEE. This CDR3 reads CASSVTPNQETQYF. In DNA, the CDR3 is TGTGCCAGCAGCGTCACACCGAACCAAGAGACCCAGTACTTC.

This clonotype appeared many times. The rearrangement links TRBV7-9 to TRBJ1-2; D not resolved. CDR3 length equals 16 residues. Looked up from germline, CDR1 is SEHNR and CDR2 is FQNEAQ (reference sequence). Trimming pared 2 bases from V and 4 bases from J, leaving 17 bases between. The CDR3 loop reads CASSLYLREHIYGYTF. DNA for the CDR3: TGTGCCAGCAGCTTATATTTGAGGGAACACATCTATGGCTACACCTTC.

This clonotype was picked up many times. This chain connects TRBV20-1 to TRBJ2-7; no clear D. The germline V gene encodes CDR1 DFQATT and CDR2 SNEGSKA (reference sequence). The CDR3 loop spans 13 amino acids. Between the trimmed V and J ends, which lost 1 base and 3 bases, there was a span of 10 bases. This CDR3 is CSARGVTYYEQYF. The CDR3 coding sequence is TGCAGTGCTAGAGGCGTTACATACTACGAGCAGTACTTC.

The genes are TRBV7-9 and TRBJ1-6, with D possibly matching TRBD1 (6 bases). Trimming took off 1 base at V and 8 bases at J, with 15 bases between the two ends. The CDR3 loop spans 16 amino acids. Looked up from germline, CDR1 is SEHNR and CDR2 is FQNEAQ (reference sequence). The CDR3 DNA reads as TGTGCCAGCAGCTTAGGCTCGAAGGACAGTCATTCACCCCTCCACTTT. Its protein product is CASSLGSKDSHSPLHF.

This clonotype was recorded once. CDR3 protein: CASSFRAETQYF. The CDR3 region has the DNA TGTGCCAGCAGCTTTAGGGCCGAGACCCAGTACTTC. The chain has TRBV7-2 and TRBJ2-5, with D unclear. Germline CDR1 is SGHTA and CDR2 is FQGNSA. There are 12 residues in the CDR3. The V gene lost 3 bases and the J gene lost 5 bases, with 7 bases spanning the gap. The whole variable domain, filled in from reference TRBV7-2 and TRBJ2-5, reads GAGVSQSPSNKVTEKGKDVELRCDPISGHTALYWYRQSLGQGLEFLIYFQGNSAPDKSGLPSDRFSAERTGGSVSTLTIQRTQQEDSAVYLCASSFRAETQYFGPGTRLLVL.

The CDR3 sequence is CASSVQQETQYF. In nucleotides, the CDR3 is TGTGCCAGCTCAGTCCAGCAAGAGACCCAGTACTTC. The chain is built from TRBV18 and TRBJ2-5; D unresolved. V lost 5 bases, J lost 2 bases, and 6 bases lay in between. Germline CDR1 KGHSH, CDR2 LQKENI. CDR3 size: 12 residues. Drawing the rest from reference TRBV18 and TRBJ2-5, the complete variable domain is NAGVMQNPRHLVRRRGQEARLRCSPMKGHSHVYWYRQLPEEGLKFMVYLQKENIIDESGMPKERFSAEFPKEGPSILRIQQVVRGDSAAYFCASSVQQETQYFGPGTRLLVL.

The rearrangement uses TRBV6-5 and TRBJ1-6; 7 bases line up with TRBD1. Unmatched junction bases numbered 9, after V lost 2 bases and J lost 5 bases. CDR3 length equals 17 residues. Germline-derived CDR1 and CDR2 are MNHEY and SVGAGI. This CDR3 is CASSYTLTGRNNSPLHF. DNA of the CDR3: TGTGCCAGCAGTTACACCCTGACAGGGAGGAATAATTCACCCCTCCACTTT.

This clonotype was found a few times. V gene TRBV20-1 combines with J gene TRBJ2-3; D is undetermined. Deletions cut 3 bases from V and 3 bases from J, with 7 bases between. The CDR3 covers 12 residues. Germline V gene lookup returns CDR1 DFQATT and CDR2 SNEGSKA (reference sequence). This chain's CDR3 is CSASSRTDTQYF. The CDR3 DNA follows: TGCAGTGCTAGTTCCCGGACAGATACGCAGTATTTT.

This clonotype occurred a few times. The chain combines TRBV6-5 with TRBJ2-7, with 7 bases aligning to TRBD2. The V and J ends lost 0 bases and 2 bases, in that order; junction bases with no gene match: 1. The CDR3 has 14 residues. CDR1 MNHEY and CDR2 SVGAGI come from the germline V gene. The CDR3 reads CASSYSRGAYEQYF. Here the CDR3 DNA reads TGTGCCAGCAGTTACTCCCGGGGGGCCTACGAGCAGTACTTC.

This clonotype has more than one count but fewer than ten. The chain couples TRBV5-8 to TRBJ2-7, with D possibly TRBD1 on 6 matching bases. With 6 bases removed from V and 0 bases from J, the gap between germline ends came to 25 bases. The CDR3 consists of 18 residues. Germline V CDR1 and CDR2: SGHTS, YDEGEE. In nucleotides, the CDR3 is TGTGCCAGCACCGCGCGCCCCATGGCAGGGGTGTTCTCCTACGAGCAGTACTTC. Encoded protein: CASTARPMAGVFSYEQYF.

This clonotype was observed many times. The chain carries TRBV6-5 and TRBJ1-2, with D possibly matching TRBD1 (6 bases). V dropped 6 bases and J dropped 7 bases, with 15 bases sitting between them. This CDR3 contains 13 residues. The germline gives CDR1 MNHEY, CDR2 SVGAGI. The DNA of the CDR3 is TGTGCCAGCAGAAGGACAGCCCTTACTGGCTACACCTTC. Encoded protein: CASRRTALTGYTF.

This clonotype was observed a handful of times. The gene calls are TRBV7-3 and TRBJ2-1; D tentatively fits TRBD1 or TRBD2 (5 bases each). V was shortened by 1 base and J by 8 bases, with 18 bases between the two germline ends. Germline V gene sequence: CDR1 SGHTA, CDR2 FQGTGA. CDR3 length: 16 residues. The CDR3 spells CASSLNRKGRGDEQFF. CDR3 in DNA: TGTGCCAGCAGCTTAAATAGAAAGGGACGAGGCGATGAGCAGTTCTTC.

This clonotype occurred a few times. The chain has TRBV28 and TRBJ2-3, with 7 bases aligning to TRBD1. Looked up from germline, CDR1 is MDHEN and CDR2 is SYDVKM. The J segment lost 2 bases and the V segment lost 6 bases, leaving 8 bases of the junction unmatched. This CDR3 comprises 15 residues. The CDR3 region is CASSQPGQSTDTQYF. The CDR3 coding sequence is TGTGCCAGCAGCCAACCGGGACAGTCCACAGATACGCAGTATTTT.

The sample holds many counts of this clonotype. CDR3 sequence (DNA): TGTGCCAGCAGCCTACAGGGAAACACTGAAGCTTTCTTT. This translates into CASSLQGNTEAFF. This chain links TRBV7-9 with TRBJ1-1, with a tentative D call TRBD1 (6 bases). V was cut by 5 bases and J by 2 bases, with 9 bases left in between. Germline CDR1 and CDR2: SEHNR and FQNEAQ (reference sequence). The CDR3 extends over 13 amino acids.

This clonotype was seen repeatedly, ten times or more. The chain recombines TRBV7-9 with TRBJ2-1, with D perhaps TRBD1 or TRBD2 (5 bases each). V was pared by 5 bases and J by 2 bases, with 16 bases between. Per germline, CDR1 SEHNR and CDR2 FQNEAQ (reference sequence). The CDR3 runs to 16 residues. DNA of the CDR3: TGTGCCAGCAGCCCCTCCTTAGGGGACGCCTACAATGAGCAGTTCTTC. This encodes CASSPSLGDAYNEQFF.

This chain connects TRBV5-1 to TRBJ1-6; weak D call: TRBD1 (5 bases). This CDR3 is 15 amino acids long. In germline, CDR1 is SGHRS, CDR2 YFSETQ. The V end was cut by 7 bases, the J end by 9 bases, with 20 bases between. CDR3 coding DNA: TGCGCCAGCTCACCGGATGGGGCAGGGAGTTCACCCCTCCACTTT. This codes for CASSPDGAGSSPLHF.

This clonotype has a count of ten or more. The chain employs TRBV18 and TRBJ2-4, with 12 bases identical to TRBD2. The trim removed 0 bases at V and 7 bases at J, leaving 7 bases unmatched. This CDR3 spans 17 amino acids. In germline, CDR1 is KGHSH, CDR2 LQKENI. DNA of the CDR3: TGTGCCAGCTCACCACCGTCTAGCGGGGGGGCTGGGAACATTCAGTACTTC. Residues: CASSPPSSGGAGNIQYF.

The J gene is TRBJ1-1, the V gene TRBV29-1; D is possibly TRBD1 (5 bases). This CDR3 comprises 14 residues. The V end was cut by 0 bases, the J end by 3 bases, with 11 bases between. Germline assignment: CDR1 SQVTM and CDR2 ANQGSEA. The CDR3 DNA sequence: TGCAGCGTTGAAGATCCTCGGGGCTACACTGAAGCTTTCTTT. It is translated as CSVEDPRGYTEAFF.

The chain has TRBV7-6 and TRBJ2-4; 7 nucleotides agree with TRBD1. The germline CDR1 and CDR2 sequences are SGHVS and FNYEAQ. With 1 base clipped from V and 8 bases from J, the junction kept 2 bases outside the gene matches. The CDR3 totals 13 residues. CDR3 DNA: TGTGCCAGCAGCTTAGGTCAGGGGGACATTCAGTACTTC. Its protein is CASSLGQGDIQYF.

This clonotype was observed a few times. The rearrangement joins TRBV3-1 to TRBJ2-3, with 16 bases fitting TRBD2. CDR3 length: 17 amino acids. V lost 0 bases to trimming and J lost 9 bases; unmatched junction nucleotides: 6. Germline loops: CDR1 LGHDT, CDR2 YNNKEL (reference sequence). CDR3 residues: CASSQEKPGLAGGTQYF. CDR3 in DNA: TGTGCCAGCAGCCAAGAGAAACCGGGACTAGCGGGGGGGACGCAGTATTTT.